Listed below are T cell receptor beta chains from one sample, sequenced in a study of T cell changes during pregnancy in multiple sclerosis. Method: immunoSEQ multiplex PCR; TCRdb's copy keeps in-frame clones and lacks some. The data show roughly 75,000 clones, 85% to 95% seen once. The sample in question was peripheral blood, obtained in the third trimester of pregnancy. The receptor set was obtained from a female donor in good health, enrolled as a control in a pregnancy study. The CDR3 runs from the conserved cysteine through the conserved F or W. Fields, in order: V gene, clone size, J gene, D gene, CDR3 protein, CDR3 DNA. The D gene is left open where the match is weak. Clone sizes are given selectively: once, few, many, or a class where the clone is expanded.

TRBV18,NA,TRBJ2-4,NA,CASSPPQTLAKNIQYF,TGTGCCAGCTCACCACCCCAGACACTAGCCAAAAACATTCAGTACTTC
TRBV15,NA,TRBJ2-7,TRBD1,CATSSPDRVASEQYF,TGTGCCACCAGCAGTCCCGACAGGGTTGCATCCGAGCAGTACTTC
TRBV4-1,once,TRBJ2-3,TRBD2,CASSQSSAGDSDTQYF,TGCGCCAGCAGCCAATCTTCGGCGGGAGATTCAGATACGCAGTATTTT
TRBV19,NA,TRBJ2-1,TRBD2,CASSIGRGGNEQFF,TGTGCCAGTAGTATCGGGAGGGGGGGCAATGAGCAGTTCTTC
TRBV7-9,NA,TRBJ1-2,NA,CASSLTGRRGGYTF,TGTGCCAGCAGCCTAACCGGGAGGAGAGGTGGCTACACCTTC
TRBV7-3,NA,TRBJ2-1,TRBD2,CASSPGLDNEQFF,TGTGCCAGCAGCCCTGGACTAGACAATGAGCAGTTCTTC
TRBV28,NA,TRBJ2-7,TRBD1,CASRQGTGEQYF,TGTGCCAGCCGACAGGGGACGGGAGAGCAGTACTTC
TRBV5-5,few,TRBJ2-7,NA,CASSLALYEQYF,TGTGCCAGCAGCTTGGCACTTTACGAGCAGTACTTC
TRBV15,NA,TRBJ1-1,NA,CATSRERGSVDEAFF,TGTGCCACCAGCAGAGAACGCGGGAGTGTGGATGAAGCTTTCTTT
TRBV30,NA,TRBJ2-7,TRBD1,CAWRVGTGSGEQYF,TGTGCCTGGAGGGTAGGGACAGGGAGTGGCGAGCAGTACTTC
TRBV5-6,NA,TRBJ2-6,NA,CASSFTGGPPEANVLTF,TGTGCCAGCAGCTTTACCGGGGGGCCCCCGGAGGCCAACGTCCTGACTTTC
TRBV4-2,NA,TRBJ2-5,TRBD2,CASSQASGGLQETQYF,TGTGCCAGCAGCCAAGCTAGCGGGGGGCTCCAAGAGACCCAGTACTTC
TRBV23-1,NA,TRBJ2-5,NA,CASSTGCETQYF,TGCGCCAGCAGTACAGGGTGCGAGACCCAGTACTTC
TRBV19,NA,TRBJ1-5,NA,CASSIGGQPQHF,TGTGCCAGTAGTATAGGAGGACAGCCCCAGCATTTT
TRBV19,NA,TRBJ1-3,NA,CASSVGGINAGNTIYF,TGTGCCAGTAGTGTCGGAGGGATAAATGCTGGAAACACCATATATTTT
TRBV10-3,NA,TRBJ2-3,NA,CAISESGDWTSTDTQYF,TGTGCCATCAGTGAGTCTGGGGACTGGACTTCCACAGATACGCAGTATTTT
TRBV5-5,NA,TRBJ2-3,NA,CASSLEGGADTQYF,TGTGCCAGCAGCTTGGAAGGGGGAGCAGATACGCAGTATTTT
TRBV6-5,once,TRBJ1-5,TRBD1,CASRQGNSNQPQHF,TGTGCCAGTAGACAGGGAAATAGCAATCAGCCCCAGCATTTT
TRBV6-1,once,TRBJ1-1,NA,CASGRGVNTEAFF,TGTGCCTCCGGACGGGGAGTGAACACTGAAGCTTTCTTT
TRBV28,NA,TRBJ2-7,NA,CASSLGGRGNEQYF,TGTGCCAGCAGTTTAGGAGGGAGGGGGAACGAGCAGTACTTC
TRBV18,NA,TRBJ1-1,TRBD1,CASSPLSRQGTPEAFF,TGTGCCAGCTCACCTCTCTCTAGACAGGGCACCCCTGAAGCTTTCTTT
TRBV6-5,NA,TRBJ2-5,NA,CASSYGRWGEETQYF,TGTGCCAGCAGTTACGGCCGATGGGGGGAAGAGACCCAGTACTTC
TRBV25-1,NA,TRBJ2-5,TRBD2,CASSPGGGRGETQYF,TGTGCCAGCAGCCCCGGGGGGGGGCGAGGAGAGACCCAGTACTTC
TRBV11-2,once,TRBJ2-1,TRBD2,CASSFSSPGITSAGREQFF,TGTGCCAGCAGCTTTAGCTCCCCGGGTATTACTAGCGCAGGGCGAGAGCAGTTCTTC
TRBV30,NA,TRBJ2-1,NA,CAWSVLYNEQFF,TGTGCCTGGAGTGTACTCTACAATGAGCAGTTCTTC